This T cell receptor beta chain appears in the sequencing data of a study of vaccination and CD4 T cells after COVID-19. Treatment reported: roughly 10-day PBMC culture with coronavirus spike peptide pools or control peptides (ViraFEST assay). Cultured CD4+ T cell DNA was sequenced using the Oncomine TCR Beta short-read assay. TCRdb reanalysed the PCR reads using MiXCR and keeps one entry per CDR3 protein. The sample carries some 10,000 distinct CDR3 sequences, around 60% recorded once. The sample holds a few counts of this clonotype. Its antigen remains unknown. The CDR3 is 13 residues long. The germline V gene has CDR1 MNHEY and CDR2 SMNVEV (reference sequence). The V end was cut by 2 bases, the J end by 7 bases, with 11 bases between.

This receptor was taken from a human donor with COVID-19. The rearrangement joins TRBV27 to TRBJ1-2, with D unresolved. Material: cultured CD4+ T cells from blood, obtained after SARS-CoV-2 vaccination. The CDR3 loop reads CASSLAFGSGYTF. CDR3 sequence (DNA): TGTGCCAGCAGTTTAGCATTCGGAAGTGGCTACACCTTC.